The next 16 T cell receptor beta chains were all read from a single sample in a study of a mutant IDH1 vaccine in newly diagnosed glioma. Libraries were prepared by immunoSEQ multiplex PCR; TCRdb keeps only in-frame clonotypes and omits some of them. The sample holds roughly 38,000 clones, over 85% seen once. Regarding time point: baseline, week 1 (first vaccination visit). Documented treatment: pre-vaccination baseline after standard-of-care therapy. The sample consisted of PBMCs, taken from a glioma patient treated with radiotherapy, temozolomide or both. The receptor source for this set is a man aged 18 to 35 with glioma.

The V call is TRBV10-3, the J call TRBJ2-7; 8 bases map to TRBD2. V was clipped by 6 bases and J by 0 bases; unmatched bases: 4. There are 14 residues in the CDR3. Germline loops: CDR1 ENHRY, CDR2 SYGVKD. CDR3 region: CAIRTTSASYEQYF. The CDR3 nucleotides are TGTGCCATCAGAACGACTAGCGCCTCCTACGAGCAGTACTTC.

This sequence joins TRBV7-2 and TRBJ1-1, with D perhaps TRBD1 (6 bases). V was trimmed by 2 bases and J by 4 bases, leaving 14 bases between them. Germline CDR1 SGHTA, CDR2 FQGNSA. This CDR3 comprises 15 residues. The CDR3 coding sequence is TGTGCCAGCAGCTTACCACAGGGCGGGAGCACTGAAGCTTTCTTT. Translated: CASSLPQGGSTEAFF.

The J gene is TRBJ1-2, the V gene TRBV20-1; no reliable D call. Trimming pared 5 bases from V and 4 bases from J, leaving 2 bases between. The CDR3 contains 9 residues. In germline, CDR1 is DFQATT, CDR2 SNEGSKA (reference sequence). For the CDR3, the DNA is TGCAGTGCTCGCTATGGCTACACCTTC. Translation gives CSARYGYTF.

The CDR3 loop is CASSWGGAYGYTF. DNA of the CDR3: TGTGCCAGCAGCTGGGGTGGAGCCTATGGCTACACCTTC. The chain recombines TRBV5-5 with TRBJ1-2; D uncertain. The germline gives CDR1 SGHKS, CDR2 YYEKEE (reference sequence). The CDR3 is 13 amino acids. V was shortened by 3 bases and J by 4 bases, with 10 bases between the two germline ends.

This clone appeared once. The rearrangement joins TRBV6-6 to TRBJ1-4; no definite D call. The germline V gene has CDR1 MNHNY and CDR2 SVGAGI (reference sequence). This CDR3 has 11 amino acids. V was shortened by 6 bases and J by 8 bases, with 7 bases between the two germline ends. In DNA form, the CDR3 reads TGTGCCAGCAGGGGTGGGGAAAAACTGTTTTTT. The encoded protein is CASRGGEKLFF.

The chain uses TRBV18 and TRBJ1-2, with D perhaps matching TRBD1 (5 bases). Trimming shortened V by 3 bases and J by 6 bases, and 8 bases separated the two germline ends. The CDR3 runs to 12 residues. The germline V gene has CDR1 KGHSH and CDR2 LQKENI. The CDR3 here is CASSPGGNGYTF. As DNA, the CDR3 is TGTGCCAGCTCACCCGGGGGGAATGGCTACACCTTC.

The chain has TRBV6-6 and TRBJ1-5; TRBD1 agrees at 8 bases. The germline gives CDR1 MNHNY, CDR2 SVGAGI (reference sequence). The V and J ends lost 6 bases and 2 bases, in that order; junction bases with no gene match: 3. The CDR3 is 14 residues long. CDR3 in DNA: TGTGCCAGCAGGGAGGACAGGGGCAATCAGCCCCAGCATTTT. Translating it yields CASREDRGNQPQHF.

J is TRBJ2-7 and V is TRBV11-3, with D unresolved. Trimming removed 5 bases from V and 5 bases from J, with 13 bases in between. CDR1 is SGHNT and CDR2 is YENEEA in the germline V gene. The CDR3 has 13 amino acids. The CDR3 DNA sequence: TGTGCCAGCAGCCCAGGCATTGGTCACGAGCAGTACTTC. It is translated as CASSPGIGHEQYF.

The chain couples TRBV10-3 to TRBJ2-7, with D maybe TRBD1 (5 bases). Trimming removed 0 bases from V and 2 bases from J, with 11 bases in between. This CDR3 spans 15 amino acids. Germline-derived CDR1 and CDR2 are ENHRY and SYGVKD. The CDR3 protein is CAISESRQGAYEQYF. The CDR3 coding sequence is TGTGCCATCAGTGAGTCGCGCCAGGGTGCCTACGAGCAGTACTTC.

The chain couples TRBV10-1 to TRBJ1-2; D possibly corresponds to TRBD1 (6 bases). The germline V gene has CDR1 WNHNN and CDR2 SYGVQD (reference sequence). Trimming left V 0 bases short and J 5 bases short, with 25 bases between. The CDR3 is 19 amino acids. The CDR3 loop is CASSESAIQGPAPQYGYTF. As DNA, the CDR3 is TGCGCCAGCAGTGAGTCAGCCATCCAGGGGCCCGCACCCCAATATGGCTACACCTTC.

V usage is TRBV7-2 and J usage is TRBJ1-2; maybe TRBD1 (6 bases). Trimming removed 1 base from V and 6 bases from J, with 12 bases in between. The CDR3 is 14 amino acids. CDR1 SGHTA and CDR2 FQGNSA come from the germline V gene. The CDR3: CASSLGLGADGYTF. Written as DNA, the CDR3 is TGTGCCAGCAGCTTAGGGCTGGGGGCGGATGGCTACACCTTC.

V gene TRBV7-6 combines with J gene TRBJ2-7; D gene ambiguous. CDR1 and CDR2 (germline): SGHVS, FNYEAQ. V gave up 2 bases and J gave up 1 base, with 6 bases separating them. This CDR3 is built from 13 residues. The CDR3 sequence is CASSLSQSYEQYF. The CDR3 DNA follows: TGTGCCAGCAGCTTAAGCCAGTCCTACGAGCAGTACTTC.

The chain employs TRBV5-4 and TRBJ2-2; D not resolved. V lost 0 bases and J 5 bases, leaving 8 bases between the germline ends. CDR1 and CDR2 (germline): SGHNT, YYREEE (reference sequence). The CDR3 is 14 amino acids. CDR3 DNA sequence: TGTGCCAGCAGCTTGGTGGCTTCTACCGGGGAGCTGTTTTTT. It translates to CASSLVASTGELFF.

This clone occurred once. The DNA of the CDR3 is TGTGCCAGCAGTTTATCTGCGGGGCCCCTCACTGAAGCTTTCTTT. Encoded protein: CASSLSAGPLTEAFF. The rearrangement links TRBV27 to TRBJ1-1; tentatively, D is TRBD1 (5 bases). The CDR3 length is 15 residues. CDR1 is MNHEY and CDR2 is SMNVEV in the germline V gene (reference sequence). Trimming removed 0 bases from V and 4 bases from J, with 12 bases in between.

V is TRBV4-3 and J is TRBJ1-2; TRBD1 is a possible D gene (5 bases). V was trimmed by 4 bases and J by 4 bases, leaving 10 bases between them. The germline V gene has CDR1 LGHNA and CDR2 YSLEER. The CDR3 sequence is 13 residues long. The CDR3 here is CASSLGGIYGYTF. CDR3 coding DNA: TGCGCCAGCAGCCTCGGGGGAATCTATGGCTACACCTTC.

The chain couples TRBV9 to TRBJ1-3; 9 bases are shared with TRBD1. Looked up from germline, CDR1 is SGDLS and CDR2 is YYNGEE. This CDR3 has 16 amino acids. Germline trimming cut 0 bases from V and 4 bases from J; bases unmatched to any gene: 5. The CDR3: CASSVGQGGTGNTIYF. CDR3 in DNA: TGTGCCAGCAGCGTAGGACAGGGGGGGACCGGAAACACCATATATTTT.